Shown below are 9 T cell receptor beta chains from a single sample sequenced in a study of blood T cell repertoires in COVID-19. The table came from immunoSEQ multiplex PCR; TCRdb's copy has only in-frame clones and leaves some out. The data show roughly 74,000 clones, roughly 81% seen once. Specimen: peripheral blood. Receptors originate from a man between 65 and 79 years old with acute or convalescent COVID-19.

The chain uses TRBV28 and TRBJ2-7, with a weak D call TRBD1 (6 bases). Trimming took off 6 bases at V and 3 bases at J, with 9 bases between the two ends. Germline V CDR1 and CDR2: MDHEN, SYDVKM. This CDR3 has 12 residues. The CDR3 reads CASRIGGYEQYF. The DNA of the CDR3 is TGTGCCAGCAGAATAGGGGGCTACGAGCAGTACTTC.

Of note for this clone: Other DNA sequences in this specimen translate into the identical CDR3. The chain has TRBV7-3 and TRBJ2-5; D gene uncertain. Trimming removed 2 bases at V and 5 bases at J, with 9 bases between. From germline, CDR1 is SGHTA and CDR2 FQGTGA. This CDR3 contains 13 residues. CDR3 residues: CASSLQRAETQYF. DNA of the CDR3: TGTGCCAGCAGCTTACAGAGAGCGGAGACCCAGTACTTC.

This clone was seen a handful of times. The CDR3 DNA reads as TGTGCCAGTAGTCGGGGGACGGTGGGGACTGAAGCTTTCTTT. Protein: CASSRGTVGTEAFF. The chain recombines TRBV19 with TRBJ1-1, with D perhaps matching TRBD1 (5 bases). Germline V CDR1 and CDR2: LNHDA, SQIVND (reference sequence). The CDR3 extends over 14 amino acids. Trimming removed 5 bases at V and 5 bases at J, with 15 bases between.

V gene TRBV14 combines with J gene TRBJ1-1; D is perhaps TRBD1 (6 bases). CDR1 is SGHDN and CDR2 is FVKESK in the germline V gene. V was pared by 3 bases and J by 1 base, with 12 bases between. The CDR3 consists of 15 residues. The CDR3 sequence: CASSHRQAGNTEAFF. The CDR3, as DNA: TGTGCCAGCAGCCACCGACAGGCGGGGAACACTGAAGCTTTCTTT.

The chain employs TRBV2 and TRBJ2-5; the match to TRBD1 covers 8 bases. Germline V gene data show CDR1 as SNHLY and CDR2 as FYNNEI. V dropped 11 bases and J dropped 0; count of bases not matched to a gene: 14. CDR3 length: 16 amino acids. As DNA, the CDR3 is TGTGCCGGACCTCTTGGACAGGGTGGAAACCAAGAGACCCAGTACTTC. Translated: CAGPLGQGGNQETQYF.

J is TRBJ1-2 and V is TRBV11-3, with 11 bases that match TRBD1. V dropped 4 bases and J dropped 6; count of bases not matched to a gene: 4. The CDR3 is 14 amino acids. The germline V gene encodes CDR1 SGHNT and CDR2 YENEEA. DNA of the CDR3: TGTGCCAGCAGCTACGGGACAGGGGGAGATGGCTACACCTTC. As protein: CASSYGTGGDGYTF.

The chain is built from TRBV19 and TRBJ1-1, with a tentative D call TRBD1 (5 bases). Trimming took off 4 bases at V and 0 bases at J, with 15 bases between the two ends. The length of the CDR3 is 16 residues. Germline loops: CDR1 LNHDA, CDR2 SQIVND (reference sequence). The CDR3 nucleotides are TGTGCCAGTAGTACAGGACGCCCAGGGATGAACACTGAAGCTTTCTTT. Protein sequence: CASSTGRPGMNTEAFF.

The chain employs TRBV7-6 and TRBJ2-5, with a weak D call TRBD2 (6 bases). V gave up 5 bases and J gave up 4 bases, with 17 bases separating them. The V gene's germline CDR1 is SGHVS and CDR2 FNYEAQ. This CDR3 has 15 residues. CDR3 DNA sequence: TGTGCCAGCAGCCTTGGGACTCGACCCGGAGAGACCCAGTACTTC. Residues: CASSLGTRPGETQYF.

The V and J genes are TRBV19 and TRBJ1-2; 7 nucleotides agree with TRBD1. V lost 9 bases, J lost 3 bases, and 7 bases stayed unmatched. CDR1 LNHDA and CDR2 SQIVND come from the germline V gene (reference sequence). This CDR3 spans 13 amino acids. The DNA of the CDR3 is TGTGCCAGCAACCCCCAGGGGGACTATGGCTACACCTTC. Its protein is CASNPQGDYGYTF.